A selection of T cell receptor beta chains follows, all from one sample in a study of shared clonotypes between healthy human individuals. Assay: immunoSEQ multiplex PCR; the TCRdb copy retains only in-frame clones and omits some. This sample has roughly 2 million clones, with about 95% found just once. Sequencing used naive CD8+ T cells sorted from blood. The receptors shown here come from a man aged 18 to 35 in good health. The CDR3 runs from the conserved cysteine through the conserved F or W. A D gene is named only where the DNA matches it firmly. Only part of the rows carry a size: once, few, many, or a class if the clone is expanded.

v_call	d_call	j_call	clone_size	cdr3_nt	cdr3_aa
TRBV7-9	.	TRBJ2-7	.	TGTGCCAGCAGCTACCCGAATCGTGAGCAGTACTTC	CASSYPNREQYF
TRBV7-9	.	TRBJ2-5	.	TGTGCCAGCAGCTCGTGGGGCGGGGAAGAGACCCAGTACTTC	CASSSWGGEETQYF
TRBV10-3	.	TRBJ1-2	.	TGTGCCATCAGTGATCCAGGGGAGGATTTCTATGGCTACACCTTC	CAISDPGEDFYGYTF
TRBV6-5	.	TRBJ1-2	.	TGTGCCAGCAGCGACCCCCTTGCAGGGAGGTCTGGCTACACCTTC	CASSDPLAGRSGYTF
TRBV28	TRBD1	TRBJ1-1	.	TGTGCCAGCAGTCCCGGACAGGGGTCAAGGGACACTGAAGCTTTCTTT	CASSPGQGSRDTEAFF
TRBV2	TRBD2	TRBJ2-7	.	TGTGCCAGCAGTGTACTAGCGGGGAACTACGAGCAGTACTTC	CASSVLAGNYEQYF
TRBV9	.	TRBJ2-1	.	TGTGCCAGCAGCGTAGTAGGAGGGTCGAATGAGCAGTTCTTC	CASSVVGGSNEQFF
TRBV28	.	TRBJ2-3	.	TGTGCCAGCAGTTTGGGGGTCCTCACAGATACGCAGTATTTT	CASSLGVLTDTQYF
TRBV9	.	TRBJ2-3	.	TGTGCCAGCAGCCCCTTTCGGGGGAGTACAGATACGCAGTATTTT	CASSPFRGSTDTQYF
TRBV5-5	TRBD1	TRBJ1-5	.	TGTGCCAGCAGCTTAGACAGGGTAGGTCAGCCCCAGCATTTT	CASSLDRVGQPQHF
TRBV6-5	.	TRBJ1-4	.	TGTGCCAGCAGTTCAACGAGGGCCGCACTGGAAAAACTGTTTTTT	CASSSTRAALEKLFF
TRBV5-1	.	TRBJ2-7	once	TGCGCCAGCAGCTTGGACAGGCCCTACGAGCAGTACTTC	CASSLDRPYEQYF
TRBV7-9	.	TRBJ2-2	.	TGTGCCAGCAGCTTTCCCTCAGTGATCACCGGGGAGCTGTTTTTT	CASSFPSVITGELFF
TRBV11-2	.	TRBJ2-7	.	TGTGCCAGCAGTAAAGGGGCAGGGATGAACGAGCAGTACTTC	CASSKGAGMNEQYF
TRBV9	TRBD2	TRBJ2-3	.	TGTGCCAGCAGCGTAGTGGCGGGAGGGCCCTCGGATACGCAGTATTTT	CASSVVAGGPSDTQYF
TRBV4-3	TRBD2	TRBJ2-1	.	TGCGCCAGCAGCCAAGAGGTAGCGGGAGTCCACAATGAGCAGTTCTTC	CASSQEVAGVHNEQFF
TRBV29-1	.	TRBJ2-1	.	TGCAGCGTTGAAGACGACGGGAACTCCTACAATGAGCAGTTCTTC	CSVEDDGNSYNEQFF
TRBV10-1	.	TRBJ2-7	.	TGCGCCAGCAGTGAGTCCGGGCGCCCCTACGAGCAGTACTTC	CASSESGRPYEQYF
TRBV7-9	.	TRBJ2-7	.	TGTGCCAGCAGCTTAACGGGCCACGAGCAGTACTTC	CASSLTGHEQYF
TRBV7-3	.	TRBJ1-1	.	TGTGCCAGCAGCCTAGCGTATGGAACTGAAGCTTTCTTT	CASSLAYGTEAFF
TRBV5-4	.	TRBJ2-7	.	TGTGCCAGCAGCCGACAGGGGCGGGGGGAATACGAGCAGTACTTC	CASSRQGRGEYEQYF
TRBV10-1	.	TRBJ2-2	.	TGCGCCAGCAGCCCCGGGGCCTCCGGGTACACCGGGGAGCTGTTTTTT	CASSPGASGYTGELFF
TRBV27	TRBD1	TRBJ1-2	few	TGTGCCAGCAGTTTCCCGGGACAGGGGGTCTATGGCTACACCTTC	CASSFPGQGVYGYTF
TRBV6-5	TRBD2	TRBJ2-5	.	TGTGCCAGCAGTTACGTAAGCGGGAGAGAAGAGACCCAGTACTTC	CASSYVSGREETQYF
TRBV2	TRBD1	TRBJ2-3	.	TGTGCCAGCAGTGAAGCCCGGGACAGGGACACAGATACGCAGTATTTT	CASSEARDRDTDTQYF
TRBV2	TRBD2	TRBJ2-5	.	TGTGCCAGCAGTGAAGCGCCCGGACTAGCGGGCCCGCAAGAGACCCAGTACTTC	CASSEAPGLAGPQETQYF
TRBV6-5	TRBD1	TRBJ2-7	.	TGTGCCAGCAGTTCCCCGACAGGGGCGGATTCCTACGAGCAGTACTTC	CASSSPTGADSYEQYF
TRBV13	.	TRBJ2-5	once	TGTGCCAGCAGTCCAGGGATTTACGAGACCCAGTACTTC	CASSPGIYETQYF
TRBV14	.	TRBJ2-3	.	TGTGCCAGCAGCCAAGATAGCCTCGGCCGGGGGCAACCTAGCACAGATACGCAGTATTTT	CASSQDSLGRGQPSTDTQYF
TRBV28	.	TRBJ2-7	.	TGTGCCAGCAGAACTAGCTATTCCTACGAGCAGTACTTC	CASRTSYSYEQYF
TRBV30	.	TRBJ1-2	.	TGTGCCTGGAGCGGTGGGGGAGAGGGGCGCGGAAATGGCTACACCTTC	CAWSGGGEGRGNGYTF
TRBV6-5	.	TRBJ1-2	.	TGTGCCAGCAGTTACGGGGGCAGCTATGGCTACACCTTC	CASSYGGSYGYTF
TRBV29-1	TRBD2	TRBJ2-5	once	TGCAGCGTTGTCCCGGGACTAGCCCCAGAGACCCAGTACTTC	CSVVPGLAPETQYF
TRBV2	TRBD1	TRBJ2-7	.	TGTGCCAGCGTCCACAGGGGGCCTTACGAGCAGTACTTC	CASVHRGPYEQYF
TRBV30	.	TRBJ1-4	once	TGTGCCTGGAGTGTGGGGCAGTCTAATGAAAAACTGTTTTTT	CAWSVGQSNEKLFF
TRBV5-6	.	TRBJ2-7	.	TGTGCCAGCAGCTCCCTTTTACAGGGTGGGTTTAGCTCCTACGAGCAGTACTTC	CASSSLLQGGFSSYEQYF
TRBV9	.	TRBJ2-1	.	TGTGCCAGCTGCTACCTCAGGGACAATGAGCAGTTCTTC	CASCYLRDNEQFF
TRBV4-3	TRBD2	TRBJ2-1	.	TGCGCCAGCAGCCAAGATCTCATGACTAGCAGCTACAATGAGCAGTTCTTC	CASSQDLMTSSYNEQFF
TRBV6-5	TRBD1	TRBJ2-7	.	TGTGCCAGCAGCAGGGACAGCTACGAGCAGTACTTC	CASSRDSYEQYF
TRBV4-3	.	TRBJ2-1	.	TGCGCCAGCAGCCAAGTAGGGGGACTACCCTACAATGAGCAGTTCTTC	CASSQVGGLPYNEQFF
TRBV5-6	.	TRBJ2-7	.	TGTGCCAGCAGCTTGGGTCGGGGCTGGTACGAGCAGTACTTC	CASSLGRGWYEQYF
TRBV5-1	.	TRBJ2-1	once	TGCGCCAGCAGCATCTTTAGCGGAGACAATGAGCAGTTCTTC	CASSIFSGDNEQFF
TRBV6-5	.	TRBJ1-2	few	TGTGCCAGCAGTTACACCGGGGGGGCTGGCTACACCTTC	CASSYTGGAGYTF
TRBV7-2	TRBD2	TRBJ2-1	once	TGTGCCAGCAGCTTTTTTAGCGGGGGATTCGATGGGCAGTTCTTC	CASSFFSGGFDGQFF
TRBV7-9	.	TRBJ2-7	.	TGTGCCAGCTTAGGGCAGGGATCCTACGAGCAGTACTTC	CASLGQGSYEQYF
TRBV9	.	TRBJ2-7	.	TGTGCCAGCAGCGTAGGTGGTGATAGGTACGAGCAGTACTTC	CASSVGGDRYEQYF
TRBV7-2	TRBD2	TRBJ2-7	.	TGTGCCAGCAGCTCCGCGGGACTAGCGGGAGGTCCCTACGAGCAGTACTTC	CASSSAGLAGGPYEQYF
TRBV7-6	.	TRBJ2-5	.	TGTGCCAGCAGCTTATTGATCCAAGAGACCCAGTACTTC	CASSLLIQETQYF
TRBV27	.	TRBJ1-1	.	TGTGCCAGCAGTCGGACAGACGTAAATGAAGCTTTCTTT	CASSRTDVNEAFF
TRBV2	.	TRBJ2-7	.	TGTGCCAGCAGTGGGGCGAACTTCCTTTTCGAGCAGTACTTC	CASSGANFLFEQYF
TRBV6-6	.	TRBJ1-1	.	TGTGCCAGCAGTTACTCTGAGACAGCCACTGAAGCTTTCTTT	CASSYSETATEAFF
TRBV7-9	TRBD2	TRBJ2-1	.	TGTGCCAGCAGCTCCGCTAGCGGGGGACCCTACAATGAGCAGTTCTTC	CASSSASGGPYNEQFF
TRBV28	.	TRBJ1-1	.	TGTGCCAGCAGTTCGCTTGGGGGGGACACTGAAGCTTTCTTT	CASSSLGGDTEAFF
TRBV5-4	.	TRBJ2-7	.	TGTGCCAGCAGCTTGGCCCCCGAGGGCGGCTCCTACGAGCAGTACTTC	CASSLAPEGGSYEQYF
TRBV5-4	.	TRBJ2-5	.	TGTGCCAGCAGTGGGTGGGAGCAAGAGACCCAGTACTTC	CASSGWEQETQYF
TRBV4-3	.	TRBJ2-5	.	TGCGCCAGCAGCCCGGACAGGGAGGGAGAGACCCAGTACTTC	CASSPDREGETQYF
TRBV27	TRBD1	TRBJ2-6	.	TGTGCCAGCAGTGCAATCCGGACAGGGTACGGTGGGGCCAACGTCCTGACTTTC	CASSAIRTGYGGANVLTF
TRBV15	.	TRBJ2-7	.	TGTGCCACCAGCAGAGATGACTGGAAAGAGAACTCCTACGAGCAGTACTTC	CATSRDDWKENSYEQYF
TRBV18	.	TRBJ2-5	.	TGTGCCAGCTCACCAATCTCCTCCAAAGAGACCCAGTACTTC	CASSPISSKETQYF